The following is a TCR beta chain sequence with its context. Its antigen is currently unknown. Regions amplified from RNA transcripts were the TCR beta CDR3 regions. HTBI primers drove first-round RT-PCR of the TCR CDR3. TCRdb fed the multiplex PCR reads into MiXCR, producing one record per CDR3 protein. The data contain hundreds of thousands of distinct CDR3 sequences, 16% of them singletons. Graves' hyperthyroidism qualified as stable when ophthalmopathy did not progress within 18 months. The hyperthyroidism was newly diagnosed and had lasted under 2 months; the patients were aged 18 to 65. Uncontrolled infection, other autoimmune disease, pregnancy and lactation each barred patients from inclusion. The sample comes from a study of T cells in Graves' hyperthyroidism and ophthalmopathy. Study-wide findings and caveats: The model anticipated ophthalmopathy a median about 6.5 months pre-onset.

This CDR3 has 13 residues. The germline gives CDR1 SNHLY, CDR2 FYNNEI. V was cut by 1 base and J by 5 bases, with 7 bases left in between. The rearrangement uses TRBV2 and TRBJ2-3; a weak D match, TRBD2 (5 bases). The clonotype was recovered from a woman aged 25 to 39 with Graves' hyperthyroidism. The sample consisted of blood. The CDR3 loop is CASSEVRGDTQYF. CDR3 sequence (DNA): TGTGCCAGCAGTGAAGTTCGGGGAGATACGCAGTATTTT.